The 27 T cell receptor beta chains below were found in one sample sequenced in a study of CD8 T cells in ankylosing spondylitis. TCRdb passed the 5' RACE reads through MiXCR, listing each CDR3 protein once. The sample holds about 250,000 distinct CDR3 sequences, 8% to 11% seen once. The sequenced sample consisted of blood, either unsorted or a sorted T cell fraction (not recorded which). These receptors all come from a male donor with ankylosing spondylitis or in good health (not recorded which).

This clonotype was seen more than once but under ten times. The CDR3 reads CASSGLKQGPRRAFF. CDR3 in DNA: TGTGCCAGCAGTGGATTGAAACAGGGTCCCAGGCGAGCTTTCTTT. The V call is TRBV25-1, the J call TRBJ1-1; the D gene is possibly TRBD1 (6 bases). CDR1 and CDR2 from the germline V gene are MGHDK and SYGVNS. The CDR3 spans 15 residues. Trimming stripped 4 bases from V and 10 bases from J, with 22 bases between.

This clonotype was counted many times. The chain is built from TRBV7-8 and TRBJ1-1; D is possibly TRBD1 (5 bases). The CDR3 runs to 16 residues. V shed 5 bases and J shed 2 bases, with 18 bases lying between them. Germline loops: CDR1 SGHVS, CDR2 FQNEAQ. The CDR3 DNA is TGTGCCAGCAGCCCCGGACCCCGGACAACAAACACTGAAGCTTTCTTT. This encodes CASSPGPRTTNTEAFF.

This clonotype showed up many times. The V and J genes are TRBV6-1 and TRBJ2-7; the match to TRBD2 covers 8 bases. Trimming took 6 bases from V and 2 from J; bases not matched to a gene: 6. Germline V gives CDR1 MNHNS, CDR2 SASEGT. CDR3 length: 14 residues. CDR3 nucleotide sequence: TGTGCCAGCAGAACTCTAGCGGGTGCCTACGAGCAGTACTTC. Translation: CASRTLAGAYEQYF.

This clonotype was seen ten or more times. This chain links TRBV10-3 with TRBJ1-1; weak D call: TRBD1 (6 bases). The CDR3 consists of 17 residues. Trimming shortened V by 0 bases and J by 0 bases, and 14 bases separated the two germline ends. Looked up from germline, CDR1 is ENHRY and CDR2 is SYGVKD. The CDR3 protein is CAISESRKGELNTEAFF. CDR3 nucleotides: TGTGCCATCAGTGAGTCGAGAAAGGGGGAGTTGAACACTGAAGCTTTCTTT.

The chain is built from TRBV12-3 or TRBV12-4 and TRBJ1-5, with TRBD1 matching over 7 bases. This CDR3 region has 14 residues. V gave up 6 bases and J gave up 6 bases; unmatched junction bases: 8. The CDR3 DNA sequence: TGTGCCAGCAGACTTGCAGGGGGAGGTCAGCCCCAGCATTTT. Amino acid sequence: CASRLAGGGQPQHF.

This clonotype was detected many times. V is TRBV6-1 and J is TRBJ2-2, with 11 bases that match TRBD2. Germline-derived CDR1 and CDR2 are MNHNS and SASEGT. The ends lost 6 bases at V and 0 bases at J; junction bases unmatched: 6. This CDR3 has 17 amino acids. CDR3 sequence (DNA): TGTGCCAGCAGCCGCCCTAGCGGGAGGTCGAACACCGGGGAGCTGTTTTTT. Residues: CASSRPSGRSNTGELFF.

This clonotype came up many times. DNA of the CDR3: TGTGCCAGCAGACCCACGGCAGAGGTGCTAGCGGTCTACAATGAGCAGTTCTTC. Protein: CASRPTAEVLAVYNEQFF. The chain uses TRBV11-2 and TRBJ2-1; 7 nucleotides match TRBD2. V gave up 6 bases and J gave up 3 bases; unmatched junction bases: 17. Germline values: CDR1 SGHAT, CDR2 FQNNGV. The CDR3 is 18 amino acids.

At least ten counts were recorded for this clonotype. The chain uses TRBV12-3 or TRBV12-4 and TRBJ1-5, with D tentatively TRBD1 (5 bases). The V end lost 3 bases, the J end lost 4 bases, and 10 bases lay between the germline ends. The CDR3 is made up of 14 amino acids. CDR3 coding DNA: TGTGCCAGCAGTTTCGGGGGGGAGAATCAGCCCCAGCATTTT. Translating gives CASSFGGENQPQHF.

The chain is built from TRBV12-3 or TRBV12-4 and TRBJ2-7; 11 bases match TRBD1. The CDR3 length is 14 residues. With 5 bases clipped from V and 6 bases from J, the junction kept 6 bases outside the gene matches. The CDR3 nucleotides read TGTGCCAGCAGTACCCGGACAGGGGGCATCGAGCAGTACTTC. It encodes CASSTRTGGIEQYF.

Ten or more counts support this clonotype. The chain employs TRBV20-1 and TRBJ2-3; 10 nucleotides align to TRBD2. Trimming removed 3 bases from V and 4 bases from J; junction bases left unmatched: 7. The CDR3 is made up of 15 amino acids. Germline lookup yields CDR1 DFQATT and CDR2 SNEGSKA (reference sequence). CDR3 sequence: CSASKASGSSDTQYF. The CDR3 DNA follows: TGCAGTGCTAGTAAGGCTAGCGGGAGCTCAGATACGCAGTATTTT.

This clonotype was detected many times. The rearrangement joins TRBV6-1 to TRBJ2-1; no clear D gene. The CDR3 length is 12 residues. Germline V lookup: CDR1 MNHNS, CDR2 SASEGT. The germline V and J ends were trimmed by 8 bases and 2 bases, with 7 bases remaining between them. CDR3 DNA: TGTGCCAGCGGCCATACCTACAATGAGCAGTTCTTC. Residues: CASGHTYNEQFF.

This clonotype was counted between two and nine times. DNA of the CDR3: TGTGCCATCAGTGAGGTCACAGGGTCCTACGAGCAGTACTTC. This codes for CAISEVTGSYEQYF. V is TRBV10-3 and J is TRBJ2-7, with a possible D match to TRBD1 (6 bases). The V gene lost 2 bases and the J gene lost 1 base, with 9 bases spanning the gap. Germline V CDR1 and CDR2: ENHRY, SYGVKD. The CDR3 contains 14 residues.

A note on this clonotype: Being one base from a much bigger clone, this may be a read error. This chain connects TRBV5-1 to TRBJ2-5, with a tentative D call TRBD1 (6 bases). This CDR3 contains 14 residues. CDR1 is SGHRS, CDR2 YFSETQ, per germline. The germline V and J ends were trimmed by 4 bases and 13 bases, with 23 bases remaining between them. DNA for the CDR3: TGCGCCAGCAGCCTCTACCAACAGGGCTACGAGCGGTACTTC. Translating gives CASSLYQQGYERYF.

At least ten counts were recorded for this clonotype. This chain's CDR3 is CASNPKGLPYGYTF. CDR3 DNA sequence: TGTGCCAGCAACCCCAAGGGACTTCCCTATGGCTACACCTTC. V gene TRBV27 combines with J gene TRBJ1-2, with a possible D match to TRBD1 (5 bases). The V gene's germline CDR1 is MNHEY and CDR2 SMNVEV (reference sequence). The CDR3 consists of 14 residues. The V end was cut by 7 bases, the J end by 4 bases, with 16 bases between.

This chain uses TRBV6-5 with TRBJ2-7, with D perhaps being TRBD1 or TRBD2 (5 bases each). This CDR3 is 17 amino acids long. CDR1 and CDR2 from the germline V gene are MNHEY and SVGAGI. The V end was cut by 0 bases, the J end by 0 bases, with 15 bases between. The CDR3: CASSYSRGASSSYEQYF. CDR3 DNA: TGTGCCAGCAGTTACTCCAGAGGGGCCTCGAGCTCCTACGAGCAGTACTTC.

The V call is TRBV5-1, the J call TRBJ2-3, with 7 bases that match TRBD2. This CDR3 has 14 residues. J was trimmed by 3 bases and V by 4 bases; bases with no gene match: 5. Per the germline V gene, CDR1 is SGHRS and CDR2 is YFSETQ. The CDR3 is CASSEERGTDTQYF. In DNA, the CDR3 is TGCGCCAGCAGCGAGGAGCGGGGTACAGATACGCAGTATTTT.

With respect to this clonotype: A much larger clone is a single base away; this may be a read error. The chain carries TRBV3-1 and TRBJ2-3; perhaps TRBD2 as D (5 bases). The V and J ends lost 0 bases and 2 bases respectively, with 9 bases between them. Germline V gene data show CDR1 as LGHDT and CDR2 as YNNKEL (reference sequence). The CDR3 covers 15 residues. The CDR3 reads CASSQESGYTDTQYF. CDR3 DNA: TGTGCCAGCAGCCAAGAGAGCGGATACACAGATACGCAGTATTTT.

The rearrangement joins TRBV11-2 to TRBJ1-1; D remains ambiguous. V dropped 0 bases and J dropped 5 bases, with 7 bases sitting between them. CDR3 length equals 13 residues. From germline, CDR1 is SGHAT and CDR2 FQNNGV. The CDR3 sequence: CASSLDPRTEAFF. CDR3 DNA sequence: TGTGCCAGCAGCTTAGATCCCCGGACTGAAGCTTTCTTT. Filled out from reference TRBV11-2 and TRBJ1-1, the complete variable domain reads EAGVAQSPRYKIIEKRQSVAFWCNPISGHATLYWYQQILGQGPKLLIQFQNNGVVDDSQLPKDRFSAERLKGVDSTLKIQPAKLEDSAVYLCASSLDPRTEAFFGQGTRLTVV.

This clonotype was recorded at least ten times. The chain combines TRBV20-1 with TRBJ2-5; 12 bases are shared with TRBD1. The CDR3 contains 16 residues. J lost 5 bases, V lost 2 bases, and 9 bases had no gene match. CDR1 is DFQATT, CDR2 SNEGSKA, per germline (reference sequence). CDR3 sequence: CSARPPGQGAGETQYF. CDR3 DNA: TGCAGTGCTAGACCTCCGGGACAGGGGGCGGGGGAGACCCAGTACTTC.

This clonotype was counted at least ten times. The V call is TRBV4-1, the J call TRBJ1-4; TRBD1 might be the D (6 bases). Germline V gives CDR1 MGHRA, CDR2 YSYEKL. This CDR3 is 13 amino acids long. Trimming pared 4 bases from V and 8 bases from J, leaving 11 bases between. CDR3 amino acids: CASSPSQGEKLFF. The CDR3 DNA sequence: TGCGCCAGCAGCCCATCGCAGGGGGAAAAACTGTTTTTT.

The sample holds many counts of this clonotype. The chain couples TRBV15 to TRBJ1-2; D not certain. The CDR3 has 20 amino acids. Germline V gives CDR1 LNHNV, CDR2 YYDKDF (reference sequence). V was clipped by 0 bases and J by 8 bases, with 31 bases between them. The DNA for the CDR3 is TGTGCCACCAGCAGAGAATCCCCCCTGAGAAAGGTCCTCAATGGAATGGGCTACACCTTC. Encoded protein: CATSRESPLRKVLNGMGYTF.

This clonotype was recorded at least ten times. CDR3 nucleotide sequence: TGCAGCGCTCGGACTAGCGCTTCCTACGAGCAGTACTTC. Residues: CSARTSASYEQYF. This rearrangement joins TRBV29-1 to TRBJ2-7; 9 bases line up with TRBD2. V gave up 7 bases and J gave up 1 base; unmatched junction bases: 5. The CDR3 has 13 residues. Germline CDR1 SQVTM, CDR2 ANQGSEA.

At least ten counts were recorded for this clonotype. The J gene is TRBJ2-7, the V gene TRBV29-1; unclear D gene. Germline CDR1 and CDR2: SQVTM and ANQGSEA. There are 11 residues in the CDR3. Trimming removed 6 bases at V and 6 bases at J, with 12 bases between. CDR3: CSVAEPREQYF. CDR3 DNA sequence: TGCAGCGTCGCCGAGCCCCGCGAGCAGTACTTC.

The CDR3, as DNA: TGCGCCAGCAGCCCAGCCCCGGGCGTCGAGCAGTACTTC. The encoded protein is CASSPAPGVEQYF. V gene TRBV4-1 combines with J gene TRBJ2-7; D not certain. Trimming shortened V by 4 bases and J by 6 bases, and 13 bases separated the two germline ends. Germline V lookup: CDR1 MGHRA, CDR2 YSYEKL. The CDR3 is 13 residues long.

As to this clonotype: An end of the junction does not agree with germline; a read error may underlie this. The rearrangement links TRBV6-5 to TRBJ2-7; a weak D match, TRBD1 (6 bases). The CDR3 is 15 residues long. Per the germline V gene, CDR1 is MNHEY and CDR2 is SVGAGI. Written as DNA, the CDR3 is TGTACCAGCAGTTATTTCCAGGGGAGCTCCTACGAGCAGTACTTC. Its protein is CTSSYFQGSSYEQYF.

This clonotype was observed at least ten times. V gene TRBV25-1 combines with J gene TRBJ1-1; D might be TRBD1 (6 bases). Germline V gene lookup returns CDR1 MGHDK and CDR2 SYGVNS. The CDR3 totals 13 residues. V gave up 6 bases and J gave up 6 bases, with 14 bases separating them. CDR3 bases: TGTGCCAGCAGCCTCTGGGGGGCAGCTGAAGCTTTCTTT. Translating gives CASSLWGAAEAFF.

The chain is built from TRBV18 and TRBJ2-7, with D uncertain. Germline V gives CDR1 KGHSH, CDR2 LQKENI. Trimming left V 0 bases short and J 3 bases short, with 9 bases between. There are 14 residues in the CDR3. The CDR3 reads CASSPPGRGYEQYF. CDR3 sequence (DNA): TGTGCCAGCTCACCACCCGGCAGAGGCTACGAGCAGTACTTC.